This T cell receptor beta chain was identified during a study of siplizumab effects on memory and regulatory T cells. Notes on this clone: Its specificity is unknown.

The assay was immunoSEQ multiplex PCR, and TCRdb's table has in-frame clones only and misses some. This sample has around 95,000 clones, with approximately 94% found just once. The V and J ends lost 5 bases and 6 bases respectively, with 15 bases between them. The CDR3 has 14 residues. The germline gives CDR1 MNHEY, CDR2 SMNVEV (reference sequence). Broader study findings: Some alloreactive sequences were traceable to unstimulated CD4+ memory cells, and siplizumab significantly reduced them.

The sequencing sample was made of non-Treg CD4+ T cells sorted from blood. The TCR originated in a human donor in good health. The V and J genes are TRBV27 and TRBJ2-3; D possibly corresponds to TRBD1 (5 bases). CDR3 coding DNA: TGTGCCAGCAGTCCCTTAGGGGTTGCGGATACGCAGTATTTT. It is translated as CASSPLGVADTQYF.